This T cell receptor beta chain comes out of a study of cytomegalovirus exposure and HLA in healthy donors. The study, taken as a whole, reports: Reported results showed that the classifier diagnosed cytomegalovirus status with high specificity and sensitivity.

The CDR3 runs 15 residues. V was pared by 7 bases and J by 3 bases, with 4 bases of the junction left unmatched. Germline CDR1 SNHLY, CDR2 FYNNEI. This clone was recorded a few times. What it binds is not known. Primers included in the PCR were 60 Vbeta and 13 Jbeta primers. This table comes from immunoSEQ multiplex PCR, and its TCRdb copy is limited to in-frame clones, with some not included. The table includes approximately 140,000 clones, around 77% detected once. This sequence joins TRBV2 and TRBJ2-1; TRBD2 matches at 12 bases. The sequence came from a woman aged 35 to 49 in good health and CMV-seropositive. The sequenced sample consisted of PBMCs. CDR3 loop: CASNELAGGYNEQFF. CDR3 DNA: TGTGCCAGCAACGAACTAGCGGGGGGCTACAATGAGCAGTTCTTC.